The 19 T cell receptor beta chains below were found in one sample sequenced in a study of cytomegalovirus exposure and HLA in healthy donors. The PCR contained 60 Vbeta and 13 Jbeta primers. Measured with immunoSEQ multiplex PCR; TCRdb has only the in-frame clones, and not every one. The table includes about 100,000 clones, approximately 82% detected once. Sequenced: PBMCs. Receptors originate from a woman aged 18-29 years in good health and CMV-seronegative.

The chain links TRBV7-3 to TRBJ2-5; 7 nucleotides match TRBD1. Germline trimming cut 4 bases from V and 2 bases from J; bases unmatched to any gene: 1. Germline V gene lookup returns CDR1 SGHTA and CDR2 FQGTGA. CDR3 size: 13 residues. CDR3 bases: TGTGCCAGCAGCTCGGGACAGCAAGAGACCCAGTACTTC. It yields the protein CASSSGQQETQYF.

The sample holds one count of this clone. This rearrangement joins TRBV7-2 to TRBJ2-1; 10 nucleotides align to TRBD1. In germline, CDR1 is SGHTA, CDR2 FQGNSA. CDR3 length equals 15 residues. The V segment lost 6 bases and the J segment 0 bases; nucleotides outside the gene matches: 2. This CDR3 reads CASRGTGVSYNEQFF. Here the CDR3 DNA reads TGTGCCAGCAGGGGGACAGGGGTCTCCTACAATGAGCAGTTCTTC. Supplemented by reference TRBV7-2 and TRBJ2-1, the full variable domain reads GAGVSQSPSNKVTEKGKDVELRCDPISGHTALYWYRQSLGQGLEFLIYFQGNSAPDKSGLPSDRFSAERTGGSVSTLTIQRTQQEDSAVYLCASRGTGVSYNEQFFGPGTRLTVL.

In DNA, the CDR3 is TGTGCCAGCAGCGTAGGAGCTGCTAGCGCGACCACAGATACGCAGTATTTT. It encodes CASSVGAASATTDTQYF. This chain uses TRBV9 with TRBJ2-3; D is possibly TRBD2 (6 bases). In germline, CDR1 is SGDLS, CDR2 YYNGEE. Deletions cut 0 bases from V and 2 bases from J, with 16 bases between. The CDR3 loop spans 17 amino acids.

The chain couples TRBV19 to TRBJ2-1; the match to TRBD2 covers 7 bases. This CDR3 has 16 amino acids. Germline CDR1 LNHDA, CDR2 SQIVND (reference sequence). The V and J ends lost 3 bases and 2 bases, in that order; junction bases with no gene match: 7. CDR3: CASSISRERPYNEQFF. CDR3 nucleotide sequence: TGTGCCAGTAGTATTTCGCGGGAGAGGCCCTACAATGAGCAGTTCTTC.

V usage is TRBV30 and J usage is TRBJ1-6; 11 positions match TRBD1. Looked up from germline, CDR1 is GTSNPN and CDR2 is SVGIG (reference sequence). CDR3 length equals 19 residues. Trimming took 1 base from V and 7 from J; bases not matched to a gene: 15. The CDR3 DNA follows: TGTGCCTGGAGTGGTTTCCGGACAGGGGGCTTCTCTACCAATTCACCCCTCCACTTT. Residues: CAWSGFRTGGFSTNSPLHF.

This chain joins TRBV9 and TRBJ2-3; 8 nucleotides line up with TRBD1. Losses at the gene ends were 2 bases for V and 0 bases for J; bases not matched to a gene: 2. CDR3 length equals 15 residues. Germline loops: CDR1 SGDLS, CDR2 YYNGEE. CDR3 bases: TGTGCCAGCAGCGTCCGGGACAGGAGCACAGATACGCAGTATTTT. Translation gives CASSVRDRSTDTQYF.

The J gene is TRBJ1-2, the V gene TRBV6-5, with 9 bases fitting TRBD1. In germline, CDR1 is MNHEY, CDR2 SVGAGI. The V segment lost 2 bases and the J segment 3 bases; nucleotides outside the gene matches: 7. The CDR3 consists of 16 residues. CDR3 DNA sequence: TGTGCCAGCAGTTACGGGCCGGGACAGGGCCACTATGGCTACACCTTC. Translated: CASSYGPGQGHYGYTF.

On this clone itself: Its ends do not fully match the called genes, so a read error is possible. The gene calls are TRBV7-9 and TRBJ2-1; 8 nucleotides align to TRBD1. The CDR3 sequence is 16 residues long. The germline gives CDR1 SEHNR, CDR2 FQNEAQ (reference sequence). DNA of the CDR3: TGTTCCAGCAGTCATTACCGGGACAGGAATTACAATGAGCAGTTCTTC. This gives the protein CSSSHYRDRNYNEQFF. Full variable domain (missing parts from reference TRBV7-9 and TRBJ2-1): DTGVSQNPRHKITKRGQNVTFRCDPISEHNRLYWYRQTLGQGPEFLTYFQNEAQLEKSRLLSDRFSAERPKGSFSTLEIQRTEQGDSAMYLCSSSHYRDRNYNEQFFGPGTRLTVL.

The chain has TRBV5-6 and TRBJ2-3; a weak D match, TRBD2 (5 bases). This CDR3 region has 12 residues. Looked up from germline, CDR1 is SGHDT and CDR2 is YYEEEE. V lost 0 bases, J lost 10 bases, and 9 bases lay in between. The CDR3 loop reads CASSLGTGAQYF. In nucleotides, the CDR3 is TGTGCCAGCAGCTTGGGGACCGGGGCGCAGTATTTT.

This chain uses TRBV4-3 with TRBJ2-7; possible D gene TRBD1, 5 bases. Germline V gene lookup returns CDR1 LGHNA and CDR2 YSLEER. V lost 0 bases and J lost 2, with 8 bases in between. The CDR3 loop spans 14 amino acids. Written as DNA, the CDR3 is TGCGCCAGCAGCCAAGAGACAGCTACCTACGAGCAGTACTTC. Amino acid sequence: CASSQETATYEQYF.

The rearrangement uses TRBV4-3 and TRBJ2-3, with 11 positions matching TRBD2. Germline loops: CDR1 LGHNA, CDR2 YSLEER. V lost 4 bases and J lost 3; bases outside the gene matches: 6. CDR3 length: 16 residues. The CDR3 loop is CASSRITSGSTDTQYF. DNA for the CDR3: TGCGCCAGCAGCCGGATTACTAGCGGGAGTACAGATACGCAGTATTTT.

The gene calls are TRBV5-8 and TRBJ2-3, with no clear D. With 0 bases removed from V and 0 bases from J, the gap between germline ends came to 14 bases. This CDR3 has 17 amino acids. The germline gives CDR1 SGHTS, CDR2 YDEGEE. The CDR3 DNA is TGTGCCAGCAGCTTGGGACAAGACGTACCAAGCACAGATACGCAGTATTTT. Protein product: CASSLGQDVPSTDTQYF.

The chain has TRBV4-1 and TRBJ2-7; 7 bases map to TRBD1. Looked up from germline, CDR1 is MGHRA and CDR2 is YSYEKL. V was pared by 0 bases and J by 4 bases, with 6 bases of the junction left unmatched. The CDR3 sequence is 15 residues long. CDR3 nucleotide sequence: TGCGCCAGCAGCCAAGATGTGGGACAGTGGTACGAGCAGTACTTC. Its translation: CASSQDVGQWYEQYF.

This chain joins TRBV6-5 and TRBJ1-2, with 8 positions matching TRBD1. This CDR3 has 15 amino acids. The germline CDR1 and CDR2 sequences are MNHEY and SVGAGI. V gave up 3 bases and J gave up 4 bases; unmatched junction bases: 7. CDR3 amino acids: CASSYGGGTGYGYTF. In DNA form, the CDR3 reads TGTGCCAGCAGTTATGGGGGCGGGACAGGCTATGGCTACACCTTC.

The CDR3 DNA reads as TGCGCCAGCAGCTTGGGGACAGCGAACACTGAAGCTTTCTTT. Amino acids: CASSLGTANTEAFF. The V and J genes are TRBV5-1 and TRBJ1-1; tentatively, D is TRBD1 (6 bases). The V end lost 0 bases, the J end lost 1 base, and 7 bases lay between the germline ends. CDR1 and CDR2 (germline): SGHRS, YFSETQ. This CDR3 region has 14 residues.

This sequence joins TRBV28 and TRBJ1-1; D gene ambiguous. Germline CDR1 reads MDHEN; CDR2 reads SYDVKM. V lost 2 bases and J lost 1, with 8 bases in between. The CDR3 totals 14 residues. Here the CDR3 reads CASSLIMRNTEAFF. The CDR3 DNA reads as TGTGCCAGCAGTTTAATCATGAGGAACACTGAAGCTTTCTTT.

CDR3 in amino acids: CASSLYGSLNEKLFF. Here the CDR3 DNA reads TGTGCCAGCAGCTTGTACGGGTCCCTTAATGAAAAACTGTTTTTT. The chain couples TRBV5-4 to TRBJ1-4; D is unclear. This CDR3 spans 15 amino acids. The V and J ends lost 1 base and 4 bases respectively, with 11 bases between them. The germline gives CDR1 SGHNT, CDR2 YYREEE (reference sequence).

This chain joins TRBV5-8 and TRBJ2-7, with TRBD1 identical over 8 bases. The CDR3 extends over 14 amino acids. The V segment lost 1 base and the J segment 5 bases; nucleotides outside the gene matches: 5. CDR1 SGHTS and CDR2 YDEGEE come from the germline V gene. The CDR3 coding sequence is TGTGCCAGCAGCTTGATTGCAGGGGGCGACGAGCAGTACTTC. Translated, it gives CASSLIAGGDEQYF. The whole variable domain, filled in from reference TRBV5-8 and TRBJ2-7, reads EAGVTQSPTHLIKTRGQQATLRCSPISGHTSVYWYQQALGLGLQFLLWYDEGEERNRGNFPPRFSGRQFPNYSSELNVNALELEDSALYLCASSLIAGGDEQYFGPGTRLTVT.

The V and J genes are TRBV27 and TRBJ1-5; unclear D gene. V was cut by 0 bases and J by 5 bases, with 11 bases left in between. Germline values: CDR1 MNHEY, CDR2 SMNVEV (reference sequence). There are 15 residues in the CDR3. The CDR3 loop reads CASSLSSHDYQPQHF. For the CDR3, the DNA is TGTGCCAGCAGTTTATCCTCCCATGACTATCAGCCCCAGCATTTT.